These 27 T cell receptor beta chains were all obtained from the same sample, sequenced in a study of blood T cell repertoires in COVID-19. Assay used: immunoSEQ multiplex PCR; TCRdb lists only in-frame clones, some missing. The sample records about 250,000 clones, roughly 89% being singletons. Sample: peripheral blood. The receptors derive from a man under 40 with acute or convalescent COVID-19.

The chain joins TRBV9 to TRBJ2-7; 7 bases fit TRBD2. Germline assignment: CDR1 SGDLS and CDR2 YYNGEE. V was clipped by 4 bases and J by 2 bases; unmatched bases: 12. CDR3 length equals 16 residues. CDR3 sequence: CASSPRPSGTTYEQYF. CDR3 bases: TGTGCCAGCAGCCCACGTCCCTCAGGGACTACCTACGAGCAGTACTTC.

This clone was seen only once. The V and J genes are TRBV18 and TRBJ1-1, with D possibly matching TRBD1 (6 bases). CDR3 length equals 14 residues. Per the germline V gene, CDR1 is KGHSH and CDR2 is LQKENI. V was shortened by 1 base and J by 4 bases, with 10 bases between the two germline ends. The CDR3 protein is CASSPQDSSTEAFF. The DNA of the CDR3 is TGTGCCAGCTCACCACAGGACAGTTCCACTGAAGCTTTCTTT.

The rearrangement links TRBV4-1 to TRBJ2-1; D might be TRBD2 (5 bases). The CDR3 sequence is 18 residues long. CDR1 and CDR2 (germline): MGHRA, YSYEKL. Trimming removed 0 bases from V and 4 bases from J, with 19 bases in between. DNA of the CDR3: TGCGCCAGCAGCCAAGAACCGGCCCGAGGGTTGGGGTACAATGAGCAGTTCTTC. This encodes CASSQEPARGLGYNEQFF.

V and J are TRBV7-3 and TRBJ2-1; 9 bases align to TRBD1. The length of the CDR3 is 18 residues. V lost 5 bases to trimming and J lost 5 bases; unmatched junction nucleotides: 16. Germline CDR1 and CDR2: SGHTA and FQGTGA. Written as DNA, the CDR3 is TGTGCCAGCAGCCCCCAAGCCGGGACAGGGCCGAGAAACAATGAGCAGTTCTTC. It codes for CASSPQAGTGPRNNEQFF.

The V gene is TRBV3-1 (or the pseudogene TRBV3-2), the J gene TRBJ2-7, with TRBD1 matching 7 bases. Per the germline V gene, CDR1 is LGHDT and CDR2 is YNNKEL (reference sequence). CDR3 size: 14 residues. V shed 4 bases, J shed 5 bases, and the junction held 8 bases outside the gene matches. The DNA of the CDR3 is TGTGCCAGCAGCCGGCAGACAGGGAAGGACGAGCAGTACTTC. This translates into CASSRQTGKDEQYF.

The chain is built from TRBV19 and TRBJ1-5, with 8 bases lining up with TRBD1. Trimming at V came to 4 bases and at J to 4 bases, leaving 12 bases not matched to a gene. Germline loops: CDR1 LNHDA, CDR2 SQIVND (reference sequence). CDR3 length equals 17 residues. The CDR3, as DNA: TGTGCCAGTAGTAACCGGGACAGGCTCACAGGTAATCAGCCCCAGCATTTT. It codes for CASSNRDRLTGNQPQHF.

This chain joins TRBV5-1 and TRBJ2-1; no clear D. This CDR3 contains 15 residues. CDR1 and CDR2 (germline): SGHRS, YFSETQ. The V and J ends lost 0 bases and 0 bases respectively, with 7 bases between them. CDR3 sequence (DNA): TGCGCCAGCAGCTTGGAGTATAGCTCCTACAATGAGCAGTTCTTC. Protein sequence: CASSLEYSSYNEQFF.

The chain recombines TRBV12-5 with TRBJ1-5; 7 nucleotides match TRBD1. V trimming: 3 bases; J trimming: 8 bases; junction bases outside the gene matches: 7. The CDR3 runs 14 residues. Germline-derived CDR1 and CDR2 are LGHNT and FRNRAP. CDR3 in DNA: TGTGCTAGTGGTTTCACAGGGGCGGCTGAGCCCCAGCATTTT. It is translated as CASGFTGAAEPQHF.

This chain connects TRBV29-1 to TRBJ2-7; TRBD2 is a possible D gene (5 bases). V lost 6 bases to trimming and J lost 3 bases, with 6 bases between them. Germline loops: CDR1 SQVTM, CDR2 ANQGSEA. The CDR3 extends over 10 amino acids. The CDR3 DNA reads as TGCAGCGTCCGGGACTACGAGCAGTACTTC. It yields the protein CSVRDYEQYF.

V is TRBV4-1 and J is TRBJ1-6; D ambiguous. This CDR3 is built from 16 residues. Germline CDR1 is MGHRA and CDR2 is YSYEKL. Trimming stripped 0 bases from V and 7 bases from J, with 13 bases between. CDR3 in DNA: TGCGCCAGCAGCCAAGATCTTAATGCTAGGAATTCACCCCTCCACTTT. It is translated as CASSQDLNARNSPLHF.

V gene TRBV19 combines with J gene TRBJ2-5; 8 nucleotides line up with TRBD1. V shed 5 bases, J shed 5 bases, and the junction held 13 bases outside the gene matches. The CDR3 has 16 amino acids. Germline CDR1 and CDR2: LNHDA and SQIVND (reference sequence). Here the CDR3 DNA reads TGTGCCAGTAGTGCCCTACCGGGACAGGTAGGGGAGACCCAGTACTTC. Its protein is CASSALPGQVGETQYF. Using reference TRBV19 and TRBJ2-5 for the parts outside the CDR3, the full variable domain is DGGITQSPKYLFRKEGQNVTLSCEQNLNHDAMYWYRQDPGQGLRLIYYSQIVNDFQKGDIAEGYSVSREKKESFPLTVTSAQKNPTAFYLCASSALPGQVGETQYFGPGTRLLVL.

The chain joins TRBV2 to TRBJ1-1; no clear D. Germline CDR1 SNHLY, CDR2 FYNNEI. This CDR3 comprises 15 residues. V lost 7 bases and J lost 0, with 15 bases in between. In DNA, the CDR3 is TGTGCCAGCATTCCGATGACTTACATGAACACTGAAGCTTTCTTT. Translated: CASIPMTYMNTEAFF. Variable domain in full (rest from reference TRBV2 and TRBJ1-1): EPEVTQTPSHQVTQMGQEVILRCVPISNHLYFYWYRQILGQKVEFLVSFYNNEISEKSEIFDDQFSVERPDGSNFTLKIRSTKLEDSAMYFCASIPMTYMNTEAFFGQGTRLTVV.

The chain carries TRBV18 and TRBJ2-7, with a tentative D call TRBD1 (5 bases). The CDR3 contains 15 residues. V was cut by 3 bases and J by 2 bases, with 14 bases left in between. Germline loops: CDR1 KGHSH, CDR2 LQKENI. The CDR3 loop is CASSPYLTAPYEQYF. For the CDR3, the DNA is TGTGCCAGCTCACCCTATTTGACAGCACCCTACGAGCAGTACTTC. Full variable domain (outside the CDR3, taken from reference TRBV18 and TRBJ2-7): NAGVMQNPRHLVRRRGQEARLRCSPMKGHSHVYWYRQLPEEGLKFMVYLQKENIIDESGMPKERFSAEFPKEGPSILRIQQVVRGDSAAYFCASSPYLTAPYEQYFGPGTRLTVT.

CDR3 residues: CASSRLEQGTGSKLFF. DNA for the CDR3: TGTGCCAGCAGCCGGTTAGAACAGGGGACAGGTTCAAAACTGTTTTTT. This rearrangement joins TRBV4-2 to TRBJ1-4, with TRBD1 identical over 8 bases. Germline loops: CDR1 LGHNA, CDR2 YNFKEQ. The CDR3 is 16 residues long. V dropped 4 bases and J dropped 10; count of bases not matched to a gene: 14.

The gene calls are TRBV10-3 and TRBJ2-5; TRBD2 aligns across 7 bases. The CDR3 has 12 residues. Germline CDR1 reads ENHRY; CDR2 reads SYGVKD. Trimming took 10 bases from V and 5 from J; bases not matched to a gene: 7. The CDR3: CATSMGGETQYF. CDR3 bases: TGTGCCACGTCCATGGGAGGGGAGACCCAGTACTTC.

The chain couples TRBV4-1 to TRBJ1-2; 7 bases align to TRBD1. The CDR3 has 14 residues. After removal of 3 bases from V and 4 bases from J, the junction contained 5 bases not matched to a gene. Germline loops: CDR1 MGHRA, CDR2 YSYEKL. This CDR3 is CASSHAQGLYGYTF. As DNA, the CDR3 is TGCGCCAGCAGCCATGCACAGGGGCTCTATGGCTACACCTTC.

The CDR3 loop is CASSLAGTGPYEQYF. DNA of the CDR3: TGTGCCAGCAGTTTAGCCGGGACAGGCCCCTACGAGCAGTACTTC. The chain employs TRBV7-3 and TRBJ2-7; 8 nucleotides agree with TRBD1. The junction had 9 bases not matched to a gene; V was cut back by 6 bases and J by 2 bases. The CDR3 is 15 amino acids. CDR1 is SGHTA, CDR2 FQGTGA, per germline.

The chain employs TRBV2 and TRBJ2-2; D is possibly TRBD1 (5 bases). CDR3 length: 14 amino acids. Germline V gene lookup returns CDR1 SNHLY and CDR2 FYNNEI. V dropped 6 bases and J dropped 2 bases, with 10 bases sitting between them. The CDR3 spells CASRLDTNTGELFF. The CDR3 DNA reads TGTGCCAGCAGGCTGGACACAAACACCGGGGAGCTGTTTTTT.

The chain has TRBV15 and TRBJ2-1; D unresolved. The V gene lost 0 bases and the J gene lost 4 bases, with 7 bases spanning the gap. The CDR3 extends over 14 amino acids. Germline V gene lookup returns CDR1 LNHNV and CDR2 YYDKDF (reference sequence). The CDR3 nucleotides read TGTGCCACCAGCAGAGATCGTGTATACAATGAGCAGTTCTTC. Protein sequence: CATSRDRVYNEQFF.

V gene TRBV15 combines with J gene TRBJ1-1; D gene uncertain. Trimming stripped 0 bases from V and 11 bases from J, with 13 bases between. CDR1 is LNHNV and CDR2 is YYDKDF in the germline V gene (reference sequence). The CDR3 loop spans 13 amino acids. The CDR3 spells CATSRDQFRMAFF. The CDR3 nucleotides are TGTGCCACCAGCAGAGATCAGTTCAGAATGGCTTTCTTT.

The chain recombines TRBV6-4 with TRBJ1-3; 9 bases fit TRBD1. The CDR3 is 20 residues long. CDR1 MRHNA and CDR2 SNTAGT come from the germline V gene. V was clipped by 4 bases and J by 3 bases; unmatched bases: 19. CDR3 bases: TGTGCCAGCAGTGCCCCCGGCCCCCTTATGCCGGGACAGGGTGGAAACACCATATATTTT. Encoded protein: CASSAPGPLMPGQGGNTIYF.

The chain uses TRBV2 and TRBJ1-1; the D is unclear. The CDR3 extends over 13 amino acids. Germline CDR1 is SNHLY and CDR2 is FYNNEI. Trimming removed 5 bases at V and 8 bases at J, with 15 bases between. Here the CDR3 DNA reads TGTGCCAGCAGTAGACTTGGTGGAGCCGAAGCTTTCTTT. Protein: CASSRLGGAEAFF.

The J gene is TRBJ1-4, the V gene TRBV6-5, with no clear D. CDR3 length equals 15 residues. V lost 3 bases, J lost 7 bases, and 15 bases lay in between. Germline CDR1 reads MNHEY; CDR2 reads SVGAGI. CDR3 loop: CASSYWRVGGEKLFF. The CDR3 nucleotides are TGTGCCAGCAGTTATTGGCGGGTGGGAGGTGAAAAACTGTTTTTT.

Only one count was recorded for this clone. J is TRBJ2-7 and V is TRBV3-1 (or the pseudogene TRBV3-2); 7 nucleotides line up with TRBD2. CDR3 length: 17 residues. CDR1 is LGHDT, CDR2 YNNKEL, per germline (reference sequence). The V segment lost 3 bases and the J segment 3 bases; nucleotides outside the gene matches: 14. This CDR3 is CASSHSRSGGWFYEQYF. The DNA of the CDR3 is TGTGCCAGCAGCCATAGTCGGTCGGGAGGATGGTTCTACGAGCAGTACTTC.

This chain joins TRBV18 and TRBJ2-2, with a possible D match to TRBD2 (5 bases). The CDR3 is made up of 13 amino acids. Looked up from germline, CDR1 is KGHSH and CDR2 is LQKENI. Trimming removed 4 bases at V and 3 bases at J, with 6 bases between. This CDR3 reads CASSREHTGELFF. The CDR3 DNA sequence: TGTGCCAGCTCACGGGAGCACACCGGGGAGCTGTTTTTT.

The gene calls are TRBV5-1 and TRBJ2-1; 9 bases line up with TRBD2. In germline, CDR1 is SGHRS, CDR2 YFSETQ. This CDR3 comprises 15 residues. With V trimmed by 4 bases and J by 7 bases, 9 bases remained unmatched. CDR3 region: CASSGASGIMNEQFF. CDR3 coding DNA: TGCGCCAGCAGCGGGGCTAGCGGGATCATGAATGAGCAGTTCTTC.

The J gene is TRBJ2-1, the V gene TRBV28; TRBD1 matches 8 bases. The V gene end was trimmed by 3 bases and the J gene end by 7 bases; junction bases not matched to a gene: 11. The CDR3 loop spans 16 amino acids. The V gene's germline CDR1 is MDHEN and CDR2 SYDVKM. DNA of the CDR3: TGTGCCAGCAGTTTGATTTCCGGGACAGGTAAAAATGAGCAGTTCTTC. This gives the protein CASSLISGTGKNEQFF.